The rows below give T cell receptor beta chains drawn from one sample of a study of cytomegalovirus exposure and HLA in healthy donors. TCRdb's copy holds only in-frame clones and misses some; the assay was immunoSEQ multiplex PCR. This table holds 95,000 to 150,000 clones, 65% to 80% found once. Specimen: PBMCs. The source is a woman aged 35 to 49 in good health and CMV-seropositive. Both conserved end residues are part of each CDR3. The order of the fields is D gene, V gene, J gene, clone size, CDR3 protein, CDR3 DNA. The D gene is left open where the match is weak. Clone size, where shown, is once, few, many, or a class for clones that have expanded.

TRBD1	TRBV5-1	TRBJ2-1	few	CASSGDRPRYNEQFF	TGCGCCAGCAGCGGGGACAGGCCCCGCTACAATGAGCAGTTCTTC
TRBD2	TRBV7-8	TRBJ2-7	.	CASSLASGATYEQYF	TGTGCCAGCAGCTTAGCTAGCGGGGCAACCTACGAGCAGTACTTC
TRBD1	TRBV7-9	TRBJ2-7	.	CASSPPTGTAYEQYF	TGTGCCAGCAGCCCCCCCACCGGGACAGCCTACGAGCAGTACTTC
.	TRBV10-3	TRBJ2-3	.	CAISPSGTDTQYF	TGTGCCATCAGCCCCAGCGGCACAGATACGCAGTATTTT
TRBD1	TRBV4-1	TRBJ2-3	few	CASSPRDRGSSDTQYF	TGCGCCAGCAGCCCGCGGGACAGGGGTTCTTCAGATACGCAGTATTTT
.	TRBV9	TRBJ2-1	.	CASSVGDYNEQFF	TGTGCCAGCAGCGTAGGAGACTACAATGAGCAGTTCTTC
.	TRBV5-1	TRBJ1-1	.	CASAWGVNTEAFF	TGCGCCAGCGCCTGGGGGGTGAACACTGAAGCTTTCTTT
.	TRBV25-1	TRBJ2-3	.	CASAPGTDTQYF	TGTGCCAGCGCTCCGGGCACAGATACGCAGTATTTT
.	TRBV6-5	TRBJ1-2	.	CASSPGSKGYGYTF	TGTGCCAGCAGTCCAGGGTCAAAGGGCTATGGCTACACCTTC
TRBD1	TRBV4-1	TRBJ2-5	.	CASGTGEETQYF	TGCGCCAGCGGAACAGGGGAAGAGACCCAGTACTTC
TRBD1	TRBV2	TRBJ2-5	few	CASSEWDRGDGETQYF	TGTGCCAGCAGCGAATGGGACAGGGGCGATGGAGAGACCCAGTACTTC
TRBD2	TRBV5-1	TRBJ2-5	few	CASSLQGTSGRRETQYF	TGCGCCAGCAGCTTGCAAGGGACTAGCGGGCGGCGGGAGACCCAGTACTTC
TRBD1	TRBV7-7	TRBJ2-7	few	CASSRDRTYEQYF	TGTGCTAGCAGCCGGGACAGGACCTACGAGCAGTACTTC
.	TRBV18	TRBJ1-1	.	CASSPSQTGNTEAFF	TGTGCCAGCTCACCATCGCAGACGGGGAACACTGAAGCTTTCTTT
.	TRBV5-1	TRBJ1-1	.	CASSLYGGPNTEAFF	TGCGCCAGCAGCTTGTATGGGGGCCCGAACACTGAAGCTTTCTTT
.	TRBV9	TRBJ2-7	.	CASSVGNQRAYEQYF	TGTGCCAGCAGCGTAGGGAATCAGCGCGCCTACGAGCAGTACTTC
TRBD1	TRBV2	TRBJ1-2	.	CASSEDRGYGYTF	TGTGCCAGCAGTGAAGACAGGGGTTATGGCTACACCTTC
.	TRBV11-2	TRBJ1-5	few	CASSLGGGQPQHF	TGTGCCAGCAGCTTAGGGGGGGGCCAGCCCCAGCATTTT
.	TRBV25-1	TRBJ1-1	.	CASSETPTGNTEAFF	TGTGCCAGCAGTGAAACCCCGACAGGGAACACTGAAGCTTTCTTT
TRBD2	TRBV15	TRBJ2-2	.	CATSSPGRGATGELFF	TGTGCCACCAGCAGCCCCGGGAGGGGGGCCACCGGGGAGCTGTTTTTT
TRBD1	TRBV9	TRBJ1-1	.	CASSHKGAGVEAFF	TGTGCCAGCAGCCATAAGGGGGCCGGGGTCGAGGCTTTCTTT
TRBD1	TRBV7-2	TRBJ1-6	.	CASSKLQGAFDNSPLHF	TGTGCCAGCAGCAAACTACAGGGGGCGTTCGATAATTCACCCCTCCACTTT
.	TRBV7-9	TRBJ2-7	once	CASRNTGSEQYF	TGTGCCAGCAGGAATACAGGGAGCGAGCAGTACTTC
.	TRBV7-9	TRBJ2-1	.	CAGRVVDYNEQFF	TGTGCCGGGCGGGTGGTAGACTACAATGAGCAGTTCTTC
TRBD2	TRBV7-3	TRBJ2-3	once	CASSPGTSADTQYF	TGTGCCAGCAGCCCAGGGACTAGCGCAGATACGCAGTATTTT
.	TRBV5-1	TRBJ1-1	.	CASSLNPLLRGETEAFF	TGCGCCAGCAGCTTGAACCCTTTGCTCAGGGGAGAGACTGAAGCTTTCTTT
.	TRBV5-4	TRBJ2-2	.	CASSLESTGPNTGELFF	TGTGCCAGCAGCTTGGAATCGACTGGCCCGAACACCGGGGAGCTGTTTTTT
TRBD1	TRBV14	TRBJ1-2	once	CASSQDVQGVGYTF	TGTGCCAGCAGCCAAGATGTACAGGGGGTTGGCTACACCTTC
.	TRBV10-1	TRBJ2-5	.	CASSESSQAQETQYF	TGCGCCAGCAGTGAGTCGAGCCAGGCTCAAGAGACCCAGTACTTC
.	TRBV4-1	TRBJ2-7	.	CASRQSTSGSEQYF	TGCGCCAGCAGACAATCGACTAGTGGGTCCGAGCAGTACTTC
.	TRBV4-1	TRBJ1-1	.	CASSQVRGGGIATEAFF	TGCGCCAGCAGCCAAGTCAGGGGAGGGGGTATAGCCACTGAAGCTTTCTTT
.	TRBV30	TRBJ1-1	.	CALTTLNTEAFF	TGTGCCTTGACAACCTTGAACACTGAAGCTTTCTTT
TRBD1	TRBV30	TRBJ1-1	.	CAWKGQINTEAFF	TGTGCCTGGAAGGGACAGATAAACACTGAAGCTTTCTTT
TRBD2	TRBV10-3	TRBJ2-7	.	CATYMTRGGEQYF	TGTGCCACATACATGACTCGCGGGGGCGAGCAGTACTTC
.	TRBV14	TRBJ1-2	.	CASSQRRGLIDTF	TGTGCCAGCAGCCAAAGAAGAGGCTTGATCGACACCTTC
TRBD1	TRBV15	TRBJ1-5	.	CATSREITGVQPQHF	TGTGCCACCAGCAGAGAAATTACAGGGGTTCAGCCCCAGCATTTT
TRBD1	TRBV6-1	TRBJ2-2	.	CASSEAGGPNTGELFF	TGTGCCAGCAGTGAAGCAGGGGGCCCGAACACCGGGGAGCTGTTTTTT
.	TRBV5-1	TRBJ2-7	.	CASSFGVGSYEQYF	TGCGCCAGCAGCTTCGGGGTCGGCAGCTACGAGCAGTACTTC
.	TRBV21-1	TRBJ2-3	.	CASSRQGGSTDTQYF	TGTGCCAGCAGCCGACAGGGCGGTAGCACAGATACGCAGTATTTT
.	TRBV7-2	TRBJ1-4	.	CASSPRRVQGEKLFF	TGTGCCAGCAGCCCCCGGCGGGTACAGGGTGAAAAACTGTTTTTT
TRBD2	TRBV7-9	TRBJ2-1	.	CASSSTSGRIDEQFF	TGTGCCAGCAGCTCCACTAGCGGGAGGATCGATGAGCAGTTCTTC
.	TRBV6-5	TRBJ2-5	.	CASSYSLDQETQYF	TGTGCCAGCAGTTACTCGCTAGACCAAGAGACCCAGTACTTC
.	TRBV4-1	TRBJ2-1	few	CASSSSKGLRFNEQFF	TGCGCCAGCAGCTCCAGCAAGGGACTCCGCTTTAATGAGCAGTTCTTC
.	TRBV15	TRBJ1-5	.	CATSFMLDQPQHF	TGTGCCACCAGTTTTATGCTAGACCAGCCCCAGCATTTT
.	TRBV5-5	TRBJ2-7	few	CASSFESNEQYF	TGTGCCAGCAGCTTCGAGTCCAACGAGCAGTACTTC
.	TRBV5-1	TRBJ2-5	.	CASSRQETQYF	TGCGCCAGCAGCCGGCAAGAGACCCAGTACTTC
TRBD1	TRBV5-4	TRBJ1-1	.	CASSLGGRGTNTEAFF	TGTGCCAGCAGCTTGGGAGGCAGGGGGACGAACACTGAAGCTTTCTTT
TRBD1	TRBV5-6	TRBJ1-1	.	CASSPTGAFNTEAFF	TGTGCCAGCAGCCCGACAGGGGCCTTTAACACTGAAGCTTTCTTT
TRBD1	TRBV4-1	TRBJ2-7	.	CASSQGQGASHEQYF	TGCGCCAGCAGCCAAGGGCAGGGGGCATCCCACGAGCAGTACTTC